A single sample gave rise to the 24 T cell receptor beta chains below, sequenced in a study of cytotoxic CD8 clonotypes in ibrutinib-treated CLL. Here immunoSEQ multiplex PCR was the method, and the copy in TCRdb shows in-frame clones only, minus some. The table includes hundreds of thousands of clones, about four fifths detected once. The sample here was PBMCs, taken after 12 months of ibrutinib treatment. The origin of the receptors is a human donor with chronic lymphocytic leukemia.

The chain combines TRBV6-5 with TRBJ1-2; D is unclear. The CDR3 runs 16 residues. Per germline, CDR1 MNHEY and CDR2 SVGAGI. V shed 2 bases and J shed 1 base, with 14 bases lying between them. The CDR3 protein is CASSYRWSGINYGYTF. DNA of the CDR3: TGTGCCAGCAGTTACCGATGGTCAGGTATTAACTATGGCTACACCTTC.

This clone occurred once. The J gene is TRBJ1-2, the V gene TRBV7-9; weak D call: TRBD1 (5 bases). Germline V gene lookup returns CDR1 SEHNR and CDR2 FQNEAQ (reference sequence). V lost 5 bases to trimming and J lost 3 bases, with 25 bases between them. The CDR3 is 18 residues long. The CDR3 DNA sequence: TGTGCCAGCAGCGCCCCCCGGACCCACCAGAGGGGAGACTATGGCTACACCTTC. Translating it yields CASSAPRTHQRGDYGYTF.

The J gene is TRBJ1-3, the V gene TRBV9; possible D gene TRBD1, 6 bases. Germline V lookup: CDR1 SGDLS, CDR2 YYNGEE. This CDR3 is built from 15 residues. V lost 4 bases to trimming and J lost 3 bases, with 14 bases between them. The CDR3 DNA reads TGTGCCAGCAGCCTCCCGACAGGTGGTGGAAACACCATATATTTT. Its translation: CASSLPTGGGNTIYF.

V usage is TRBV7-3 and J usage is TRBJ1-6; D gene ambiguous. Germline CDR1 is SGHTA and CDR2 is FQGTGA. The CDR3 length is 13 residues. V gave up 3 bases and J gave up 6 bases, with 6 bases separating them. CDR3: CASSFSPNSPLHF. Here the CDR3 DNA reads TGTGCCAGCAGCTTCTCCCCTAATTCACCCCTCCACTTT.

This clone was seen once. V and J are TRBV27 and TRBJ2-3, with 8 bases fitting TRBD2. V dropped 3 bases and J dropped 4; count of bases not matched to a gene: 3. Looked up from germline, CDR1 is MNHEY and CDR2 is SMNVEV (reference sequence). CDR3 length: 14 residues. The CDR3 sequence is CASSFGLAPDTQYF. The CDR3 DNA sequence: TGTGCCAGCAGTTTCGGACTAGCTCCAGATACGCAGTATTTT.

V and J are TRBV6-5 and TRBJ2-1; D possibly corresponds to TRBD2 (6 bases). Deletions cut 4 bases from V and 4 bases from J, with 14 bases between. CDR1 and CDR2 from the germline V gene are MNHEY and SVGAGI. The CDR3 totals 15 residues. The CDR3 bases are TGTGCCAGCAGTTTGACGGGGGACCAATACAATGAGCAGTTCTTC. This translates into CASSLTGDQYNEQFF.

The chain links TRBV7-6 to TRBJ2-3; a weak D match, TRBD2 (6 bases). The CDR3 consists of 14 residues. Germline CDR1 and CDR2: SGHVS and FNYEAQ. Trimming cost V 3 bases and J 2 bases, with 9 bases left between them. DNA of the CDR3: TGTGCCAGCAGCTTCGGACTACTCACAGATACGCAGTATTTT. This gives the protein CASSFGLLTDTQYF. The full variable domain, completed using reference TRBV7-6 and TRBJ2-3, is GAGVSQSPRYKVTKRGQDVALRCDPISGHVSLYWYRQALGQGPEFLTYFNYEAQQDKSGLPNDRFSAERPEGSISTLTIQRTEQRDSAMYRCASSFGLLTDTQYFGPGTRLTVL.

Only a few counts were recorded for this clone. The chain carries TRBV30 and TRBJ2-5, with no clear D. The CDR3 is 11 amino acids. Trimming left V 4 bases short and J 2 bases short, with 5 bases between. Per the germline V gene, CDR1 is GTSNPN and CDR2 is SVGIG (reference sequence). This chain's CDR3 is CAWTGQETQYF. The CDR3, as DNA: TGTGCCTGGACAGGACAAGAGACCCAGTACTTC.

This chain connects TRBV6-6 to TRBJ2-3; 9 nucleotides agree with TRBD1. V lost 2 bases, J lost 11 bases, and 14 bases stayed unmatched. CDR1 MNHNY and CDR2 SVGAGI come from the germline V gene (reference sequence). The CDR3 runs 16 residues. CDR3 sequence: CASSYASGTGPSGQYF. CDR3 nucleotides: TGTGCCAGCAGTTACGCCTCCGGGACAGGGCCCTCGGGGCAGTATTTT.

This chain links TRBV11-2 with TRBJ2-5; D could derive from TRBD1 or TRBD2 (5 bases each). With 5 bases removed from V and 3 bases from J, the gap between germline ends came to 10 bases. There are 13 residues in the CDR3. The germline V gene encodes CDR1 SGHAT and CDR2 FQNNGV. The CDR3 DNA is TGTGCCAGCAGCCGGGACCTTAAAGAGACCCAGTACTTC. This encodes CASSRDLKETQYF.

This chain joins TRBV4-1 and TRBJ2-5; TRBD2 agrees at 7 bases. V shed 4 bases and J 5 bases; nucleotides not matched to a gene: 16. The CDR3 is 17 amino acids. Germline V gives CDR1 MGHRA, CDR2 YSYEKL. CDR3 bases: TGCGCCAGCAGCCCAGGGTCGGGGAGGGCCCTCGGGGAGACCCAGTACTTC. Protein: CASSPGSGRALGETQYF.

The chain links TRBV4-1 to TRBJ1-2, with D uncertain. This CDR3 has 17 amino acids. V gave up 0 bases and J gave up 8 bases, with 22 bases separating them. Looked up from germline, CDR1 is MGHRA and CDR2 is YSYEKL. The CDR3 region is CASSQDDHPQTTRGYTF. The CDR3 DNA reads TGCGCCAGCAGCCAAGATGACCATCCCCAAACCACGCGCGGCTACACCTTC.

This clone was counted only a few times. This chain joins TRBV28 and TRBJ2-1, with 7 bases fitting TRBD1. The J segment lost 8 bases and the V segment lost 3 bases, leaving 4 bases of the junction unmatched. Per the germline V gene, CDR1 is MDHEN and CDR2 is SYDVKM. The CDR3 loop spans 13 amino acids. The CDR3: CASSLTGPYEQFF. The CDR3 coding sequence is TGTGCCAGCAGTTTGACAGGGCCCTATGAGCAGTTCTTC.

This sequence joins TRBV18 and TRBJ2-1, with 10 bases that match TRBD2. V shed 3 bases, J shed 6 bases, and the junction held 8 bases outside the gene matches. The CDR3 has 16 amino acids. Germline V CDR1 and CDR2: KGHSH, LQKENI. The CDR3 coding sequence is TGTGCCAGCTCACCCGCTCGGACTAGCGGCCTCAATGAGCAGTTCTTC. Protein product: CASSPARTSGLNEQFF.

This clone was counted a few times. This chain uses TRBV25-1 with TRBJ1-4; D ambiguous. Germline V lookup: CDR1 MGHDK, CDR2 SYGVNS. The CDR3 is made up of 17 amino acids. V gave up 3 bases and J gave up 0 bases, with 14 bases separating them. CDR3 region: CASSERLTEATNEKLFF. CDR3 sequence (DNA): TGTGCCAGCAGTGAGCGTCTAACAGAAGCAACTAATGAAAAACTGTTTTTT.

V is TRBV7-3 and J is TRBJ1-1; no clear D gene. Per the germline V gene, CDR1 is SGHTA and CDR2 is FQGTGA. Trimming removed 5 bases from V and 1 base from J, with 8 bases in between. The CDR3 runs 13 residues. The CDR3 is CASSLQTNTEAFF. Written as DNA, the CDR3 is TGTGCCAGCAGCCTGCAAACGAACACTGAAGCTTTCTTT.

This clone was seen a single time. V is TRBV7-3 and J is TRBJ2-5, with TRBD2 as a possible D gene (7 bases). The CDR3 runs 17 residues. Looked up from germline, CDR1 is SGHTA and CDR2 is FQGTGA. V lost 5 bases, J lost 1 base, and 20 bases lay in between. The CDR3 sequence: CASSRLGGAAGQETQYF. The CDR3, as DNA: TGTGCCAGCAGCCGCTTGGGGGGGGCTGCGGGCCAAGAGACCCAGTACTTC.

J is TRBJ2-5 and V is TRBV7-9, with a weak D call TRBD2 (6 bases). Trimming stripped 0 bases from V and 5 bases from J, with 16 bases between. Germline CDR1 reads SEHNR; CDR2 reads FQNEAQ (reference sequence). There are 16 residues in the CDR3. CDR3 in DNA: TGTGCCAGCAGCTTAGCGTTAGGAGGGGTGGCGGAGACCCAGTACTTC. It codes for CASSLALGGVAETQYF.

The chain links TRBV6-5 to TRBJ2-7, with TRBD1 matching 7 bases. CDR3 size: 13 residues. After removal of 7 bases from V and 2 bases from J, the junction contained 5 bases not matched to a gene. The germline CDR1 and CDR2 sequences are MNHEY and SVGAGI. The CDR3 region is CASKRQGTYEQYF. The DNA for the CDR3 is TGTGCCAGCAAGCGACAGGGTACCTACGAGCAGTACTTC.

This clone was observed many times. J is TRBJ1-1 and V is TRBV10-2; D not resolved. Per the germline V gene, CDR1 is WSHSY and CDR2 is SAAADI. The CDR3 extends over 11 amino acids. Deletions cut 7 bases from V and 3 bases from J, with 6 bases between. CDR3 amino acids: CASKEDTEAFF. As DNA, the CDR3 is TGCGCCAGCAAAGAGGACACTGAAGCTTTCTTT.

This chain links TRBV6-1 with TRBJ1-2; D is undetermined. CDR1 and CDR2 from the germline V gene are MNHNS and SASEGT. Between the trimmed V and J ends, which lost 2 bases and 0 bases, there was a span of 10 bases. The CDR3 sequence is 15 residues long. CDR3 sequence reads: CASSERANANYGYTF. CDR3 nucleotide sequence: TGTGCCAGCAGTGAAAGAGCCAACGCTAACTATGGCTACACCTTC.

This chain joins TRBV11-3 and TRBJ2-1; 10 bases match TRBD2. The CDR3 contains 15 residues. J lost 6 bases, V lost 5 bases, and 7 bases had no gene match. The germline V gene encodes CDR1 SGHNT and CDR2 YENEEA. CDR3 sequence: CASSRGLAVANEQFF. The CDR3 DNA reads TGTGCCAGCAGCCGCGGACTAGCGGTCGCCAATGAGCAGTTCTTC.

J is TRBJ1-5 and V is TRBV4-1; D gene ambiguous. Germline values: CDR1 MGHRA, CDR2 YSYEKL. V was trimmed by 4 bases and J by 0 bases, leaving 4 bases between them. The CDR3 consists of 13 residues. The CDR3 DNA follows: TGCGCCAGCAGCCGGCATAGCAATCAGCCCCAGCATTTT. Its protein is CASSRHSNQPQHF.

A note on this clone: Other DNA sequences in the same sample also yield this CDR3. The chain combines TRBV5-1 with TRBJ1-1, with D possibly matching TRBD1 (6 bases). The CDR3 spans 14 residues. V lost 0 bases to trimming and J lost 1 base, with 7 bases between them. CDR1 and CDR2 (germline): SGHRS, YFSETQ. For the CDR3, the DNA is TGCGCCAGCAGCTTGGGGACAGAGAACACTGAAGCTTTCTTT. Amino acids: CASSLGTENTEAFF.